The clone carrying this T cell receptor (beta chain) was counted at least ten times. This record comes from a study of regulatory T cells in long-lasting Graves disease. The CDR3 consists of 15 residues. Between the trimmed V and J ends, which lost 4 bases and 5 bases, there was a span of 18 bases. CDR1 and CDR2 (germline): SGHRS, YFSETQ. Specified time point: newly diagnosed GD, antithyroid drugs for less than 3 months. Generation of the TCR library employed RNA extracted from PBMCs. Arm-PCR of CDR3 regions and iRepertoire HTBI primers were used to build TCR beta libraries. MiXCR, run by TCRdb on the multiplex PCR reads, gives a single entry per CDR3 protein. The data contain about 540,000 distinct CDR3 sequences, 13% of them singletons. The data were also submitted as part of a second study, on T cells in Graves' hyperthyroidism and ophthalmopathy.

The chain employs TRBV5-1 and TRBJ1-1; the D is unclear. The source is a man younger than 40 with Graves disease. The source was peripheral blood mononuclear cells (PBMCs), collected at new diagnosis, from a patient treated with antithyroid drugs. CDR3: CASSPPVGRRTEAFF. CDR3 nucleotide sequence: TGCGCCAGCAGCCCCCCGGTGGGCCGGAGAACTGAAGCTTTCTTT.